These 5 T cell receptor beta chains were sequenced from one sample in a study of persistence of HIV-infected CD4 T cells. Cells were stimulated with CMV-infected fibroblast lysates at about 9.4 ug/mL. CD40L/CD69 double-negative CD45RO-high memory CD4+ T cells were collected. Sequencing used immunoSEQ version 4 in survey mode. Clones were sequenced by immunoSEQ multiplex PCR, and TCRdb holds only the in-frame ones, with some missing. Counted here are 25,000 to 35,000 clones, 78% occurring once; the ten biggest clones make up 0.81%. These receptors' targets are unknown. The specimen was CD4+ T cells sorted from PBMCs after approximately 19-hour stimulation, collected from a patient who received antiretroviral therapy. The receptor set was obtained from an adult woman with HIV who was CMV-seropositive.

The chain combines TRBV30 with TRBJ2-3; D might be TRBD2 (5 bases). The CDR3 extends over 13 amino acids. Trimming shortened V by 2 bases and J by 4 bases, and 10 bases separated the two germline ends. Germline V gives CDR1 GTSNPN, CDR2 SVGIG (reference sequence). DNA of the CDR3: TGTGCCTGGAGTTCCGGGGTAGCAGATACGCAGTATTTT. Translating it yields CAWSSGVADTQYF.

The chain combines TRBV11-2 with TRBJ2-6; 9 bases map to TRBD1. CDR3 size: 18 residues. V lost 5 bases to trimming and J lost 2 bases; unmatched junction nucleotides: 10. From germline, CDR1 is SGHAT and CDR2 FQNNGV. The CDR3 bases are TGTGCCAGCAGCACGTTTATTGGGGACAGGGCTGGGGCCAACGTCCTGACTTTC. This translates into CASSTFIGDRAGANVLTF. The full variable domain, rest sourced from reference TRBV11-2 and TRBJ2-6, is EAGVAQSPRYKIIEKRQSVAFWCNPISGHATLYWYQQILGQGPKLLIQFQNNGVVDDSQLPKDRFSAERLKGVDSTLKIQPAKLEDSAVYLCASSTFIGDRAGANVLTFGAGSRLTVL.

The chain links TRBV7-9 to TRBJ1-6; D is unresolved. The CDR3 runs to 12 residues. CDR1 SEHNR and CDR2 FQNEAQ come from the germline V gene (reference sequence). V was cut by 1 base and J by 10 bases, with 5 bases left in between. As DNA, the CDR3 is TGTGCCAGCAGCTTAGAGTGGTCACCCCTCCACTTT. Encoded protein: CASSLEWSPLHF.

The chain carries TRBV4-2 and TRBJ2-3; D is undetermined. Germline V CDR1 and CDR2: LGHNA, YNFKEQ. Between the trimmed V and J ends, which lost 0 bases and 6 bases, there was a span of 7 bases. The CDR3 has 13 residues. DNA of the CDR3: TGTGCCAGCAGCCAAGAGGAATGGGATACGCAGTATTTT. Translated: CASSQEEWDTQYF.

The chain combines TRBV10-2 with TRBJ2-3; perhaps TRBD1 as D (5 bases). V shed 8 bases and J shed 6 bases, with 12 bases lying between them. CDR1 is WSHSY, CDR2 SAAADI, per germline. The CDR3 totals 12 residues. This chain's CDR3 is CASDSEGDTQYF. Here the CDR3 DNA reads TGCGCCAGCGACAGCGAAGGGGATACGCAGTATTTT.